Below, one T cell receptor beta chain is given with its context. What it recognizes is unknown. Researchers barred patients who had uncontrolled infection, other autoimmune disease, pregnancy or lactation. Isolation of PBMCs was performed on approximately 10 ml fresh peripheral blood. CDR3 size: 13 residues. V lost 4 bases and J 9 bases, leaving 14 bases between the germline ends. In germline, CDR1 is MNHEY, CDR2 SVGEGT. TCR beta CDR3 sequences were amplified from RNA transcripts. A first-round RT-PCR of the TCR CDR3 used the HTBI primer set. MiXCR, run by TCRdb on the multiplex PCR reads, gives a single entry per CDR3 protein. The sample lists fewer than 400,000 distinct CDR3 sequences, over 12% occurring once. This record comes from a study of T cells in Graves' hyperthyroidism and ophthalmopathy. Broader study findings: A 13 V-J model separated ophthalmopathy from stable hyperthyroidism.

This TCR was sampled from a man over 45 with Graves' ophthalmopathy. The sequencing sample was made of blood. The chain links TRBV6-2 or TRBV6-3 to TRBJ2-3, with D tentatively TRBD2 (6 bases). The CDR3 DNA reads TGTGCCAGCAGTTCCGAGACTAGTTCGACGCAGTATTTT. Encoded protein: CASSSETSSTQYF.